A single sample gave rise to the 18 T cell receptor beta chains below, sequenced in a study of shared clonotypes between healthy human individuals. TCRdb's table, derived via immunoSEQ multiplex PCR, lists solely in-frame clones and lacks some. Of fewer than 600,000 clones listed, around three quarters were seen once; the top ten hold more than 10%. Sequencing was carried out using PBMCs. Receptor source: a woman aged 40 to 50 in good health. Some clones in this sample may be carry-over from other donors' samples.

This clone showed up many times. V and J are TRBV6-5 and TRBJ1-1, with D perhaps TRBD1 (5 bases). With 4 bases removed from V and 8 bases from J, the gap between germline ends came to 17 bases. There are 14 residues in the CDR3. Germline V gives CDR1 MNHEY, CDR2 SVGAGI. The CDR3 DNA sequence: TGTGCCAGCAGTTGGGTACTGGGGGTTGGGGAAGCTTTCTTT. This translates into CASSWVLGVGEAFF.

The CDR3 nucleotides read TGTGCCAGCAGTAGCCCGGGGGCGGGTGATCAGCCCCAGCATTTT. This codes for CASSSPGAGDQPQHF. The chain is built from TRBV6-6 and TRBJ1-5; maybe TRBD1 (6 bases). The CDR3 contains 15 residues. Looked up from germline, CDR1 is MNHNY and CDR2 is SVGAGI (reference sequence). With 5 bases removed from V and 5 bases from J, the gap between germline ends came to 16 bases.

A remark on this clone: This likely stems from a read error, as it lies one base from a far larger clone. The V gene is TRBV6-6, the J gene TRBJ2-7; tentatively, D is TRBD1 or TRBD2 (5 bases each). CDR3 length: 14 residues. Per the germline V gene, CDR1 is MNHNY and CDR2 is SVGAGI (reference sequence). V shed 6 bases and J shed 6 bases, with 18 bases lying between them. CDR3 in amino acids: CASSAGTPTSEQYF. The CDR3 nucleotides are TGTGCCAGCAGCGCCGGGACCCCTACCTCCGAGCAGTACTTC.

The rearrangement joins TRBV5-6 to TRBJ2-1; unclear D gene. In germline, CDR1 is SGHDT, CDR2 YYEEEE. The ends were cut back, 4 bases at V and 7 bases at J, with 12 bases in the middle. The CDR3 extends over 13 amino acids. This CDR3 is CASSKGIKNEQFF. Here the CDR3 DNA reads TGTGCCAGCAGCAAAGGGATAAAAAATGAGCAGTTCTTC.

CDR3 nucleotide sequence: TGTGCCAGTAGTAGGGGCTCCGGGACTAAGCAGTTCTTC. This sequence encodes CASSRGSGTKQFF. The chain carries TRBV19 and TRBJ2-1; 7 bases map to TRBD2. The CDR3 sequence is 13 residues long. The germline CDR1 and CDR2 sequences are LNHDA and SQIVND (reference sequence). Trimming took 4 bases from V and 11 from J; bases not matched to a gene: 8.

This clone was seen a handful of times. The chain employs TRBV30 and TRBJ1-5; possibly TRBD1 for D (5 bases). The germline CDR1 and CDR2 sequences are GTSNPN and SVGIG (reference sequence). The CDR3 has 14 residues. V was shortened by 5 bases and J by 0 bases, with 11 bases between the two germline ends. CDR3 bases: TGTGCCTGGGTCCGGAGGGGTAGCAATCAGCCCCAGCATTTT. Amino acid sequence: CAWVRRGSNQPQHF.

The gene calls are TRBV7-2 and TRBJ2-3, with a possible D match to TRBD2 (6 bases). CDR1 and CDR2 (germline): SGHTA, FQGNSA. The CDR3 is 14 amino acids. V lost 2 bases and J 6 bases, leaving 12 bases between the germline ends. The CDR3 DNA follows: TGTGCCAGCAGCTTAACACGACTAGAGGATACGCAGTATTTT. Its protein product is CASSLTRLEDTQYF.

The V and J genes are TRBV11-2 and TRBJ2-7; possible D gene TRBD2, 6 bases. Germline V lookup: CDR1 SGHAT, CDR2 FQNNGV. Trimming stripped 0 bases from V and 2 bases from J, with 11 bases between. This CDR3 has 15 residues. The CDR3 bases are TGTGCCAGCAGCTTAGAGGTAGCGGAACCCTACGAGCAGTACTTC. As protein: CASSLEVAEPYEQYF.

This clone was seen only once. The same CDR3 arises from other DNA sequences in this sample as well. This chain joins TRBV5-1 and TRBJ2-5; D is ambiguous. V gave up 0 bases and J gave up 4 bases, with 4 bases separating them. CDR1 is SGHRS, CDR2 YFSETQ, per germline. The CDR3 sequence is 12 residues long. Written as DNA, the CDR3 is TGCGCCAGCAGCTTGGCCTTAGAGACCCAGTACTTC. It translates to CASSLALETQYF.

V and J are TRBV4-2 and TRBJ2-5; D uncertain. In germline, CDR1 is LGHNA, CDR2 YNFKEQ. The V gene lost 0 bases and the J gene lost 5 bases, with 10 bases spanning the gap. The CDR3 covers 14 residues. The CDR3 bases are TGTGCCAGCAGCCAAGAGGAGTTCGGGGAGACCCAGTACTTC. Translating it yields CASSQEEFGETQYF.

The J gene is TRBJ2-1, the V gene TRBV7-3, with 8 bases matching TRBD2. The V segment lost 5 bases and the J segment 3 bases; nucleotides outside the gene matches: 3. Germline V gene data show CDR1 as SGHTA and CDR2 as FQGTGA. The CDR3 covers 14 residues. Here the CDR3 reads CASSQAGGYNEQFF. For the CDR3, the DNA is TGTGCCAGCAGCCAGGCGGGGGGCTACAATGAGCAGTTCTTC. Supplemented by reference TRBV7-3 and TRBJ2-1, the full variable domain reads GAGVSQTPSNKVTEKGKYVELRCDPISGHTALYWYRQSLGQGPEFLIYFQGTGAADDSGLPNDRFFAVRPEGSVSTLKIQRTERGDSAVYLCASSQAGGYNEQFFGPGTRLTVL.

Note on this clone: A far larger clone is only one base removed, so a read error is likely. The rearrangement uses TRBV11-2 and TRBJ2-2, with D tentatively TRBD1 (6 bases). Germline lookup yields CDR1 SGHAT and CDR2 FQNNGV. This CDR3 has 16 residues. The CDR3 coding sequence is TGTGCCAGCGGCTTCACACCAACAGGGTCGGCCGGGGAGCTGTTTTTT. Protein product: CASGFTPTGSAGELFF. Together with reference TRBV11-2 and TRBJ2-2, the CDR3 gives the full variable domain: EAGVAQSPRYKIIEKRQSVAFWCNPISGHATLYWYQQILGQGPKLLIQFQNNGVVDDSQLPKDRFSAERLKGVDSTLKIQPAKLEDSAVYLCASGFTPTGSAGELFFGEGSRLTVL.

The V and J genes are TRBV5-1 and TRBJ2-3; 7 positions agree with TRBD2. The CDR3 length is 15 residues. Germline CDR1 and CDR2: SGHRS and YFSETQ. The V segment lost 5 bases and the J segment 6 bases; nucleotides outside the gene matches: 12. CDR3 coding DNA: TGCGCCAGCAGTCTGCTGGGCGGGAGTTCGGATACGCAGTATTTT. Its protein product is CASSLLGGSSDTQYF.

The genes are TRBV2 and TRBJ2-5; 9 bases line up with TRBD2. From germline, CDR1 is SNHLY and CDR2 FYNNEI. V trimming: 4 bases; J trimming: 11 bases; junction bases outside the gene matches: 14. The CDR3 has 15 amino acids. The CDR3 DNA is TGTGCCAGCAGTGCCGCGCTAGCGGGATCGGGAGAGCAGTACTTC. Residues: CASSAALAGSGEQYF.

This chain uses TRBV7-2 with TRBJ2-1, with 10 bases that match TRBD2. The ends lost 6 bases at V and 7 bases at J; junction bases unmatched: 9. The CDR3 totals 15 residues. Germline CDR1 reads SGHTA; CDR2 reads FQGNSA. The CDR3 region has the DNA TGTGCCAGCAGAAGGAGCGGGAGGGTGGAAAATGAGCAGTTCTTC. Amino acid sequence: CASRRSGRVENEQFF.

In DNA form, the CDR3 reads TGTGCCAGCAGCCCCCTAGGTAGCGGGGCCTACAATGAGCAGTTCTTC. This translates into CASSPLGSGAYNEQFF. The rearrangement uses TRBV14 and TRBJ2-1, with TRBD2 matching 8 bases. From germline, CDR1 is SGHDN and CDR2 FVKESK. This CDR3 region has 16 residues. The ends lost 4 bases at V and 2 bases at J; junction bases unmatched: 7.

The J gene is TRBJ2-3, the V gene TRBV5-4, with 11 bases that match TRBD2. V trimming: 4 bases; J trimming: 5 bases; junction bases outside the gene matches: 9. The CDR3 is 16 residues long. Germline loops: CDR1 SGHNT, CDR2 YYREEE (reference sequence). CDR3 in DNA: TGTGCCAGCAGCCCAGGGACTAGCGGATCCATAGATACGCAGTATTTT. This translates into CASSPGTSGSIDTQYF. Looking up the rest from reference TRBV5-4 and TRBJ2-3 gives the full variable domain: ETGVTQSPTHLIKTRGQQVTLRCSSQSGHNTVSWYQQALGQGPQFIFQYYREEENGRGNFPPRFSGLQFPNYSSELNVNALELDDSALYLCASSPGTSGSIDTQYFGPGTRLTVL.

Comment on this clone: A far larger clone is just one base off, so this is likely a read error. The rearrangement links TRBV6-1 to TRBJ1-5; D ambiguous. CDR3 size: 13 residues. The germline CDR1 and CDR2 sequences are MNHNS and SASEGT. The CDR3 region has the DNA TGTGCCAACAGTTTAGAGGGATCTCAGCCCCAGCATTTT. It translates to CANSLEGSQPQHF.